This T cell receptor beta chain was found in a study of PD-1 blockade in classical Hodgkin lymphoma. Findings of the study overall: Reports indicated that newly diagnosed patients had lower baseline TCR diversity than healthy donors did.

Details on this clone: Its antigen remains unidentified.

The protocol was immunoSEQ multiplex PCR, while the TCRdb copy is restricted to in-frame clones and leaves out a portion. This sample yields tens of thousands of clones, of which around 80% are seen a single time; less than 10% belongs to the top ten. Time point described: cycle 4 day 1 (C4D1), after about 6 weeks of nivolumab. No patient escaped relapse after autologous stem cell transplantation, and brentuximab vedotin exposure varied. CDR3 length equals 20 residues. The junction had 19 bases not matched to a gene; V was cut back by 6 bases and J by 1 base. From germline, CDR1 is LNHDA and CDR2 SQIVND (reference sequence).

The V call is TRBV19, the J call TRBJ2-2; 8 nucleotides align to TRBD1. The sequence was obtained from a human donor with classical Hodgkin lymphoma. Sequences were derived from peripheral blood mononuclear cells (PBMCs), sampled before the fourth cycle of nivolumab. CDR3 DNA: TGTGCCAGTAGACAAAAGGACAGGGCCGAATTTTTAATGAACACCGGGGAGCTGTTTTTT. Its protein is CASRQKDRAEFLMNTGELFF.